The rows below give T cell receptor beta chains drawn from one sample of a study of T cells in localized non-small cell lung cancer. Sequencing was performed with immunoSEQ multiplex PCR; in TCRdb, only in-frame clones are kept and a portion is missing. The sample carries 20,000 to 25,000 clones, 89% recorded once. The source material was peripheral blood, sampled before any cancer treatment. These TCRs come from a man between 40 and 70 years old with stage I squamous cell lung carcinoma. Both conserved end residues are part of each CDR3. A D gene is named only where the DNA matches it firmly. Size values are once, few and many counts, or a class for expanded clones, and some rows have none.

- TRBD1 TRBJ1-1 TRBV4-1 CASSQMAQGVGKGTEAFF TGCGCCAGCAGCCAAATGGCACAGGGGGTAGGAAAAGGGACTGAAGCTTTCTTT
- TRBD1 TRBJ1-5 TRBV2 CASSGDRAQPQHF TGTGCCAGCAGTGGGGACAGGGCTCAGCCCCAGCATTTT
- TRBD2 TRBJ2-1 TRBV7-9 CASTPKARLAGGRNEQFF TGTGCCAGCACCCCAAAGGCCCGGTTAGCGGGGGGACGGAATGAGCAGTTCTTC
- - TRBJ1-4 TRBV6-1 CASNEDTATNEKLFF TGTGCCAGCAATGAAGATACTGCAACTAATGAAAAACTGTTTTTT
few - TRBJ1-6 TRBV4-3 CASSQEKVFNSPLHF TGCGCCAGCAGCCAAGAGAAGGTGTTTAATTCACCCCTCCACTTT
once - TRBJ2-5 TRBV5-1 CASSPGRTQETQYF TGCGCCAGCAGCCCGGGACGGACACAAGAGACCCAGTACTTC
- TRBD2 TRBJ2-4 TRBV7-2 CASSSNRGGLAKNIQYF TGTGCCAGCAGCTCCAATCGCGGGGGACTAGCCAAAAACATTCAGTACTTC
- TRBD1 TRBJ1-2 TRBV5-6 CASSILTGAANYGYTF TGTGCCAGCAGCATCCTGACAGGGGCCGCTAACTATGGCTACACCTTC
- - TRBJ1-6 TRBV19 CASSLAGAGSPLHF TGTGCCAGTAGTTTAGCAGGGGCAGGTTCACCCCTCCACTTT
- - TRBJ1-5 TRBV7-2 CASSPTRDQPQHF TGTGCCAGCAGCCCAACGCGGGATCAGCCCCAGCATTTT
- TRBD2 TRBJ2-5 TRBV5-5 CASSSSLGGNQETQYF TGTGCCAGCAGCTCCTCCCTGGGGGGGAACCAAGAGACCCAGTACTTC
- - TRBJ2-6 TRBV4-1 CASSQVFTSGVIVGGANVLTF TGCGCCAGCAGCCAAGTTTTCACGTCAGGGGTGATTGTAGGTGGGGCCAACGTCCTGACTTTC
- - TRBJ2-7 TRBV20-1 CSARKDYEQYF TGCAGTGCTCGAAAGGACTACGAGCAGTACTTC
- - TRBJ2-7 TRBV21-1 CASSPPGQGTPEQYF TGTGCCAGCAGCCCCCCAGGGCAGGGTACCCCAGAGCAGTACTTC
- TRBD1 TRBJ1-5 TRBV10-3 CAISEAGGQPQHF TGTGCCATCAGTGAGGCAGGGGGTCAGCCCCAGCATTTT
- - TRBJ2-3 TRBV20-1 CSAKLSDTQYF TGCAGTGCTAAATTGTCGGATACGCAGTATTTT
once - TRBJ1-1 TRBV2 CASSDGLTNTEAFF TGTGCCAGCAGTGACGGCCTGACAAACACTGAAGCTTTCTTT
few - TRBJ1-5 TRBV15 CATSRDLMGNQPQHF TGTGCCACCAGCAGAGATTTGATGGGAAATCAGCCCCAGCATTTT
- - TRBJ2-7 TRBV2 CASRGVLSYEQYF TGTGCCAGCAGGGGTGTCCTCTCCTACGAGCAGTACTTC
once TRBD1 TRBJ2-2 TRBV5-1 CASSLWGSPGQGNTGELFF TGCGCCAGCAGCTTGTGGGGCTCACCGGGACAGGGGAACACCGGGGAGCTGTTTTTT
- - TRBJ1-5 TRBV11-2 CASSLGLDQPQHF TGTGCCAGCAGCTTAGGTCTGGATCAGCCCCAGCATTTT
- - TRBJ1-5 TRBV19 CASSLWGNNQPQHF TGTGCCAGTAGTCTTTGGGGGAACAATCAGCCCCAGCATTTT
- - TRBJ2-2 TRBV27 CASSLFKNPNTGELFF TGTGCCAGCAGTTTGTTCAAGAATCCGAACACCGGGGAGCTGTTTTTT
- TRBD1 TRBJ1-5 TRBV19 CASTTQGDQPQHF TGTGCCAGTACAACACAGGGGGATCAGCCCCAGCATTTT